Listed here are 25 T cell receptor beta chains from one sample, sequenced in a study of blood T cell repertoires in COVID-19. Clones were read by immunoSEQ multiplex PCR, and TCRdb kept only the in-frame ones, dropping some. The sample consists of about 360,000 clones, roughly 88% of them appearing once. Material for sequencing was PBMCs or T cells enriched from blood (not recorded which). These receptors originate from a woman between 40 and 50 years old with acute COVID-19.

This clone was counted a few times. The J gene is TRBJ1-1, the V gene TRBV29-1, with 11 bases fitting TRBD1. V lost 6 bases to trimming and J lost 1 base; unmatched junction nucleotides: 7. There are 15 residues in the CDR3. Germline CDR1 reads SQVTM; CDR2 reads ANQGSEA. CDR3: CSVEGTGGQNTEAFF. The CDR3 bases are TGCAGCGTGGAGGGGACAGGGGGACAGAACACTGAAGCTTTCTTT.

The CDR3 DNA reads TGTGCCAGCAGCTTGGGGGCAGGGTATGAAAAACTGTTTTTT. This codes for CASSLGAGYEKLFF. The V gene is TRBV5-6, the J gene TRBJ1-4; the D gene is possibly TRBD1 (5 bases). V was trimmed by 0 bases and J by 6 bases, leaving 9 bases between them. Per germline, CDR1 SGHDT and CDR2 YYEEEE. The CDR3 runs 14 residues.

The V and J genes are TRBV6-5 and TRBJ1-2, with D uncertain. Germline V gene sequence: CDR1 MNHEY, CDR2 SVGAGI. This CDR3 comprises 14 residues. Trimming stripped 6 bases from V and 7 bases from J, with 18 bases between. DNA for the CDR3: TGTGCCAGCAGCAAAAATTCGGGGTATAGTGGCTACACCTTC. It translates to CASSKNSGYSGYTF.

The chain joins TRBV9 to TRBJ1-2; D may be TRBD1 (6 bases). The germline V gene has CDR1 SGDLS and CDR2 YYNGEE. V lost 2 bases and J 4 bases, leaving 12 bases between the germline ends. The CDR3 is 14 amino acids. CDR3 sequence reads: CASSVHTGIYGYTF. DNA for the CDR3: TGTGCCAGCAGCGTCCATACAGGGATCTATGGCTACACCTTC. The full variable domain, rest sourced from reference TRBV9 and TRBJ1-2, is DSGVTQTPKHLITATGQRVTLRCSPRSGDLSVYWYQQSLDQGLQFLIQYYNGEERAKGNILERFSAQQFPDLHSELNLSSLELGDSALYFCASSVHTGIYGYTFGSGTRLTVV.

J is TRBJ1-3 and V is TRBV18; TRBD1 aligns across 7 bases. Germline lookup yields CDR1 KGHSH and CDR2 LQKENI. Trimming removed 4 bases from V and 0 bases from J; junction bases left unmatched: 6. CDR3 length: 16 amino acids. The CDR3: CASSRGTAYSGNTIYF. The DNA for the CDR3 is TGTGCCAGCTCACGGGGGACAGCATACTCTGGAAACACCATATATTTT.

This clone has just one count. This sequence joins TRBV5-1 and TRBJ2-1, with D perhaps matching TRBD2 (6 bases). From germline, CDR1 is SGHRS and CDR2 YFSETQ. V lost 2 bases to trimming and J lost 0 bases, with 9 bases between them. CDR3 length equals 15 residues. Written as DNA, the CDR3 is TGCGCCAGCAGCTTCGACGGGAGCTCCTACAATGAGCAGTTCTTC. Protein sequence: CASSFDGSSYNEQFF.

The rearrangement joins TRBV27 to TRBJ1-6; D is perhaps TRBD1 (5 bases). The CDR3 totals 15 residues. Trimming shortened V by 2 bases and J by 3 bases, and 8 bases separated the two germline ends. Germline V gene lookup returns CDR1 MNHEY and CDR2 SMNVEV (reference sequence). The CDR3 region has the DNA TGTGCCAGCAGTTTACAGGGAAACTATAATTCACCCCTCCACTTT. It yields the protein CASSLQGNYNSPLHF.

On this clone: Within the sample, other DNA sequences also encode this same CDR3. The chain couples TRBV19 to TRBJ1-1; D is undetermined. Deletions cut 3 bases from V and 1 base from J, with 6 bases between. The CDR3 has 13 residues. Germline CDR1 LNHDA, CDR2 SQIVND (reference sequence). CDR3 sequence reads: CASSIGRNTEAFF. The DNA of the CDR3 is TGTGCCAGTAGTATCGGGAGGAACACTGAAGCTTTCTTT.

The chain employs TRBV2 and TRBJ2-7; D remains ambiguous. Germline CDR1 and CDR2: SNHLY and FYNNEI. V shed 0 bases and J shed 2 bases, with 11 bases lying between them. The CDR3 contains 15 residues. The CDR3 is CASSEAGPQTYEQYF. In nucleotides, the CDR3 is TGTGCCAGCAGTGAAGCGGGCCCCCAGACCTACGAGCAGTACTTC.

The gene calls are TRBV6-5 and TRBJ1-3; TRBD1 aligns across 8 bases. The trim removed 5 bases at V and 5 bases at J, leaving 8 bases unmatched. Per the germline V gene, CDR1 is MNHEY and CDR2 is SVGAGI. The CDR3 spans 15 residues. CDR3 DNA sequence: TGTGCCAGCAGTCCCCTGACAGGGGCGCGAAACACCATATATTTT. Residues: CASSPLTGARNTIYF.

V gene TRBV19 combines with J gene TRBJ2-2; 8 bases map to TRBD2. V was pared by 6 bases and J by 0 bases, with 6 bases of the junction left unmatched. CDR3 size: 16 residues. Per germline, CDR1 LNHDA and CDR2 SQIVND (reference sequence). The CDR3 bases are TGTGCCAGTAGCCCGGGGGGGGGTGCGAACACCGGGGAGCTGTTTTTT. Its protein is CASSPGGGANTGELFF. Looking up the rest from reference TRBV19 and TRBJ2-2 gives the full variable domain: DGGITQSPKYLFRKEGQNVTLSCEQNLNHDAMYWYRQDPGQGLRLIYYSQIVNDFQKGDIAEGYSVSREKKESFPLTVTSAQKNPTAFYLCASSPGGGANTGELFFGEGSRLTVL.

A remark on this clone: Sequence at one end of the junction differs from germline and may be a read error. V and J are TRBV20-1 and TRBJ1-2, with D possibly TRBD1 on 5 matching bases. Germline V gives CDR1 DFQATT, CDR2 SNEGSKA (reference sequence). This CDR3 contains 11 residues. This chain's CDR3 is CSARGGSPQIF. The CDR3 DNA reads TGCAGTGCTAGGGGGGGGAGTCCGCAAATCTTC.

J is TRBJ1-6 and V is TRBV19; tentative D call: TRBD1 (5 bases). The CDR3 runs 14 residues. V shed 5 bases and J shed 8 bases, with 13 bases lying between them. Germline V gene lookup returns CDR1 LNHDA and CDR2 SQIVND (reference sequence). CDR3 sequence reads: CASSPDSGDSPLHF. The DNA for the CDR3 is TGTGCCAGTAGTCCAGACAGTGGAGATTCACCCCTCCACTTT.

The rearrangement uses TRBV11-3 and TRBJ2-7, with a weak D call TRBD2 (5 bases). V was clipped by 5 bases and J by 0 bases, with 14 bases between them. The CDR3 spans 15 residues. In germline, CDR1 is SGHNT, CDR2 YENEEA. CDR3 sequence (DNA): TGTGCCAGCAGCGAAAGACGAGGGTACTCCTACGAGCAGTACTTC. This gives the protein CASSERRGYSYEQYF.

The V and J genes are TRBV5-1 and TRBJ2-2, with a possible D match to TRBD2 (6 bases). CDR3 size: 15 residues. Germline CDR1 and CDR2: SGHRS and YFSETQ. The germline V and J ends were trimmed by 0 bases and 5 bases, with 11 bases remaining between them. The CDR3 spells CASSLALAPTGELFF. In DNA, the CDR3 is TGCGCCAGCAGCTTGGCACTAGCCCCGACCGGGGAGCTGTTTTTT. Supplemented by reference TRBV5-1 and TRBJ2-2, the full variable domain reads KAGVTQTPRYLIKTRGQQVTLSCSPISGHRSVSWYQQTPGQGLQFLFEYFSETQRNKGNFPGRFSGRQFSNSRSEMNVSTLELGDSALYLCASSLALAPTGELFFGEGSRLTVL.

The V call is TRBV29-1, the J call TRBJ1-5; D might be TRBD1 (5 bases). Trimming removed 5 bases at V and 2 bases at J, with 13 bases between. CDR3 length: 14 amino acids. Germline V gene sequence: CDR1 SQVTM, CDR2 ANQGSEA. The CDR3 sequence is CSVSDAGGNQPQHF. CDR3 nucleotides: TGCAGCGTTTCGGACGCGGGGGGCAATCAGCCCCAGCATTTT.

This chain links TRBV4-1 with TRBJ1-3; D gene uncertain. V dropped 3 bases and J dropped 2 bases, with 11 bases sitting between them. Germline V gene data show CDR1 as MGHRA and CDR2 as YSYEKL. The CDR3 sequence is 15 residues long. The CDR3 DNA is TGCGCCAGCAGCCAGAATGTGGCCCCTGGAAACACCATATATTTT. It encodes CASSQNVAPGNTIYF.

CDR3 DNA sequence: TGTGCCAGCAGCTCGGCGAGGAGACGGTCCTATAATTCACCCCTCCACTTT. This encodes CASSSARRRSYNSPLHF. The rearrangement uses TRBV7-6 and TRBJ1-6; D remains unclear. The germline CDR1 and CDR2 sequences are SGHVS and FNYEAQ. V dropped 4 bases and J dropped 1 base, with 14 bases sitting between them. The CDR3 covers 17 residues.

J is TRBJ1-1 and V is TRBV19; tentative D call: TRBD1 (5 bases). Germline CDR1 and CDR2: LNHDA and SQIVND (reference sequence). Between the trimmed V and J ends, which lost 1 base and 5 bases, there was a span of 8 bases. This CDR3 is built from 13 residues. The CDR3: CASSIGTQTEAFF. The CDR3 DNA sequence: TGTGCCAGTAGTATAGGGACACAGACTGAAGCTTTCTTT.

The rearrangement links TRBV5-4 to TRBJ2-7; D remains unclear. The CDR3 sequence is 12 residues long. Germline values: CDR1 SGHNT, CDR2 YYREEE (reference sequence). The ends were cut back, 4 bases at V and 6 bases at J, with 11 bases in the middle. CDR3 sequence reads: CASSPPGSEQYF. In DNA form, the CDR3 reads TGTGCCAGCAGCCCCCCCGGTTCCGAGCAGTACTTC.

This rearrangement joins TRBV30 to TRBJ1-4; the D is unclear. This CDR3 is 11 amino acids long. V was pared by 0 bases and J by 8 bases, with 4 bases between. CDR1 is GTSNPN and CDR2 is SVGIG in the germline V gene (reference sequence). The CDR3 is CAWSVEEKLFF. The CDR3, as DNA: TGTGCCTGGAGTGTTGAGGAAAAACTGTTTTTT. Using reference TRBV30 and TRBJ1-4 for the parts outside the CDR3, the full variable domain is SQTIHQWPATLVQPVGSPLSLECTVEGTSNPNLYWYRQAAGRGLQLLFYSVGIGQISSEVPQNLSASRPQDRQFILSSKKLLLSDSGFYLCAWSVEEKLFFGSGTQLSVL.

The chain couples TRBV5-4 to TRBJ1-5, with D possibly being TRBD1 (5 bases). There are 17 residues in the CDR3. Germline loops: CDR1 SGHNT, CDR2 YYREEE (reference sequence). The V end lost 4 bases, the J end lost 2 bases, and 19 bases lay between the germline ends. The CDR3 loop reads CASSLGPIGTGNQPQHF. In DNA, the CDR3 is TGTGCCAGCAGCCTGGGACCTATAGGGACTGGCAATCAGCCCCAGCATTTT.

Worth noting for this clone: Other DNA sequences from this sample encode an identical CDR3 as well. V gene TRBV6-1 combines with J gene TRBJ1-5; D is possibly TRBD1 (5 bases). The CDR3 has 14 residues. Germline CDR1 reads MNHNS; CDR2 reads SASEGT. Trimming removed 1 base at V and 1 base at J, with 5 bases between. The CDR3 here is CASSEGQSNQPQHF. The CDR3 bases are TGTGCCAGCAGTGAAGGACAGAGCAATCAGCCCCAGCATTTT.

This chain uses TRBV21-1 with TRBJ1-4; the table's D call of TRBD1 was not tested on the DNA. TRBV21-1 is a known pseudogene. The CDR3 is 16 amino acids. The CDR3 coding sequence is TGTGCCAGCAGAAAGATAAAGCAGGGGCACGGAGAAAAACTGTTTTTT. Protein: CASRKIKQGHGEKLFF.

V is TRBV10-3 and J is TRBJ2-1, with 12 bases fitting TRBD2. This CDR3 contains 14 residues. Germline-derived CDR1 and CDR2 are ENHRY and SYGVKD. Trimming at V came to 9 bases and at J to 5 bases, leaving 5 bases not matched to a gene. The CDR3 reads CAIRTSGEHNEQFF. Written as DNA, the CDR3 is TGTGCCATAAGGACTAGCGGGGAGCACAATGAGCAGTTCTTC.